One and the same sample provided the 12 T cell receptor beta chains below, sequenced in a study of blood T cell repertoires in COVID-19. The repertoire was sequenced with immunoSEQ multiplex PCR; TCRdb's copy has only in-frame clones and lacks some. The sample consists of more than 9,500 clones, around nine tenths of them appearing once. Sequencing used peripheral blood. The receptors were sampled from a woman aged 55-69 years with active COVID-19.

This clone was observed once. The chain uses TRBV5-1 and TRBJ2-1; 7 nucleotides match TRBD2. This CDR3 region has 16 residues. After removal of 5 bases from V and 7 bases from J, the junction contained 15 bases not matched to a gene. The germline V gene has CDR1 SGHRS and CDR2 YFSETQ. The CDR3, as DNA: TGCGCCAGCAGAGGCGGGTCGGGACCAGCGGGGAATGAGCAGTTCTTC. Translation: CASRGGSGPAGNEQFF.

This CDR3 reads CASSFSPGNGYTF. In nucleotides, the CDR3 is TGTGCCAGCAGTTTTTCGCCAGGGAATGGCTACACCTTC. This chain connects TRBV12-3 or TRBV12-4 to TRBJ1-2, with a possible D match to TRBD1 (5 bases). There are 13 residues in the CDR3. Trimming left V 3 bases short and J 6 bases short, with 11 bases between.

The CDR3 reads CASSTQGGLNEQYF. The DNA of the CDR3 is TGCGCCAGCAGCACACAGGGAGGGCTGAACGAGCAGTACTTC. This chain joins TRBV5-1 and TRBJ2-7; a possible D gene is TRBD2 (7 bases). Germline V lookup: CDR1 SGHRS, CDR2 YFSETQ. Trimming cost V 4 bases and J 5 bases, with 16 bases left between them. This CDR3 has 14 residues.

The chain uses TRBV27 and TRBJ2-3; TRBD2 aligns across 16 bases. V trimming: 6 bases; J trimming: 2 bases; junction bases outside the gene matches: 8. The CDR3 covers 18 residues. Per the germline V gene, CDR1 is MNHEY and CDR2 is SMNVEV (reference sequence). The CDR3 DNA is TGTGCCAGCAGCCGAATGGGACTAGCGGGGGGGTCCACAGATACGCAGTATTTT. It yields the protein CASSRMGLAGGSTDTQYF.

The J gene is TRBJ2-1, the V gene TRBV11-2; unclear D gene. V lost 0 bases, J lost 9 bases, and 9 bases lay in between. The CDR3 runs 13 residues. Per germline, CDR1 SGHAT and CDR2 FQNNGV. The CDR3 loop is CASSLELLAEQFF. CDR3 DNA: TGTGCCAGCAGCTTAGAGTTGTTGGCTGAGCAGTTCTTC.

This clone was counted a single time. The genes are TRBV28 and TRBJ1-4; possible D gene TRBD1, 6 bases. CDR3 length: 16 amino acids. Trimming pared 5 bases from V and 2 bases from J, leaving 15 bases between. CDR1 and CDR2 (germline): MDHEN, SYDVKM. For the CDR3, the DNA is TGTGCCAGCAGTCCCCCTGGACAGTACACTAATGAAAAACTGTTTTTT. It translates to CASSPPGQYTNEKLFF.

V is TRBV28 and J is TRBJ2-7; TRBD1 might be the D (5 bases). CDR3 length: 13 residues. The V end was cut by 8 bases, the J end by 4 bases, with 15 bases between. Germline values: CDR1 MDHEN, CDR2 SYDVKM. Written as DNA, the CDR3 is TGTGCCAGCTCAAGGGGAATTGGTTACGAGCAGTACGTC. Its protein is CASSRGIGYEQYV.

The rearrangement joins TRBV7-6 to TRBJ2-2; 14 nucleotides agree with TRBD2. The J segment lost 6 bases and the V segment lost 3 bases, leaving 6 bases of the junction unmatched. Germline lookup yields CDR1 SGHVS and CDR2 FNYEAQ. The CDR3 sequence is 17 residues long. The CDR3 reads CASSFRLAGGPAGELFF. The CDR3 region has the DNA TGTGCCAGCAGCTTTAGACTAGCGGGAGGGCCAGCCGGGGAGCTGTTTTTT.

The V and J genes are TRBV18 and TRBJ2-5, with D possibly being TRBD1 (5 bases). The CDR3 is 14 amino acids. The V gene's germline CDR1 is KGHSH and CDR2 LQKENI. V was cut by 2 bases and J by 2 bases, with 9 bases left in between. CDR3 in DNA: TGTGCCAGCTCACCAGGGGCAACGCAAGAGACCCAGTACTTC. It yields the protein CASSPGATQETQYF.

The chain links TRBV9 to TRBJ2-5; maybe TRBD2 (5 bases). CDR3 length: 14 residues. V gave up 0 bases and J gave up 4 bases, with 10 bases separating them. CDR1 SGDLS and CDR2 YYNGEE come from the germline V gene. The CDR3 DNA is TGTGCCAGCAGCGTAGCGAGGGAGAGAGAGACCCAGTACTTC. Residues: CASSVARERETQYF. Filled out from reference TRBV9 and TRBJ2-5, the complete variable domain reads DSGVTQTPKHLITATGQRVTLRCSPRSGDLSVYWYQQSLDQGLQFLIQYYNGEERAKGNILERFSAQQFPDLHSELNLSSLELGDSALYFCASSVARERETQYFGPGTRLLVL.

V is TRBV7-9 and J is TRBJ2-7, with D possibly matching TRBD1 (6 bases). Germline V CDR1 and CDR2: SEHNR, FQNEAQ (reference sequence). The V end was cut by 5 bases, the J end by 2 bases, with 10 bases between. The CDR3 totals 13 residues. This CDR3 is CASSRQEPYEQYF. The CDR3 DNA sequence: TGTGCCAGCAGCAGACAGGAGCCCTACGAGCAGTACTTC.

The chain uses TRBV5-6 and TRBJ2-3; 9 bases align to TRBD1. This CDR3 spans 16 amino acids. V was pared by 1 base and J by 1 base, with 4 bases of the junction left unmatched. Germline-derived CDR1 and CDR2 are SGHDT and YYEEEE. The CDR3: CASSLSTGGGTDTQYF. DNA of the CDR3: TGTGCCAGCAGCTTGTCCACAGGGGGCGGCACAGATACGCAGTATTTT. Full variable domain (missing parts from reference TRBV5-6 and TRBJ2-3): DAGVTQSPTHLIKTRGQQVTLRCSPKSGHDTVSWYQQALGQGPQFIFQYYEEEERQRGNFPDRFSGHQFPNYSSELNVNALLLGDSALYLCASSLSTGGGTDTQYFGPGTRLTVL.